This TCR beta chain derives from a study of T cell repertoires in cytomegalovirus infection. Turning to the study itself: Matching HLA type and CMV infection were both indicated by public TCR beta signatures. Study-wide points: Ex vivo responses were dominated by HLA-C-restricted CMV-specific TCR beta clonotypes. Cumulative public TCR beta family frequency identified carriers of CMV plus the relevant HLA.

This CDR3 has 14 residues. Trimming took 2 bases from V and 6 from J, leaving 12 bases between them. Germline V CDR1 and CDR2: SEHNR, FQNEAQ (reference sequence). TCRdb processed the reads anew with MiXCR; each CDR3 protein has one entry. Counted here are 300,000 to 400,000 distinct CDR3 sequences, approximately 18% occurring once; the ten biggest clones make up around 8.6%. This clonotype was recorded at least ten times. Its antigen is currently unknown. The chain joins TRBV7-9 to TRBJ2-3; a weak D match, TRBD2 (6 bases). Sequences were obtained from PBMCs. The clonotype comes from a human donor in good health (CMV status not recorded). Some clones in this sample may be carry-over from other donors' samples. CDR3 region: CASSLNMAGDTQYF. The CDR3 DNA follows: TGTGCCAGCAGCTTAAACATGGCGGGGGATACGCAGTATTTT.